This TCR beta chain was sequenced for a study of T cell changes during pregnancy in multiple sclerosis. The CDR3 has 13 amino acids. Germline V gene sequence: CDR1 MGHRA, CDR2 YSYEKL. The germline V and J ends were trimmed by 7 bases and 0 bases, with 9 bases remaining between them. Sequencing was performed with immunoSEQ multiplex PCR; in TCRdb, only in-frame clones are kept and a portion is missing. The sample consists of 35,000 to 45,000 clones, roughly nine tenths of them appearing once. The chain recombines TRBV4-1 with TRBJ1-1; D possibly corresponds to TRBD1 (5 bases). The sequencing used peripheral blood, collected in the second trimester of pregnancy. The source of this sequence is a female donor in good health, enrolled as a control in a pregnancy study. The CDR3 nucleotides read TGCGCCAGCATAGGGGTGATGAACACTGAAGCTTTCTTT. As protein: CASIGVMNTEAFF.